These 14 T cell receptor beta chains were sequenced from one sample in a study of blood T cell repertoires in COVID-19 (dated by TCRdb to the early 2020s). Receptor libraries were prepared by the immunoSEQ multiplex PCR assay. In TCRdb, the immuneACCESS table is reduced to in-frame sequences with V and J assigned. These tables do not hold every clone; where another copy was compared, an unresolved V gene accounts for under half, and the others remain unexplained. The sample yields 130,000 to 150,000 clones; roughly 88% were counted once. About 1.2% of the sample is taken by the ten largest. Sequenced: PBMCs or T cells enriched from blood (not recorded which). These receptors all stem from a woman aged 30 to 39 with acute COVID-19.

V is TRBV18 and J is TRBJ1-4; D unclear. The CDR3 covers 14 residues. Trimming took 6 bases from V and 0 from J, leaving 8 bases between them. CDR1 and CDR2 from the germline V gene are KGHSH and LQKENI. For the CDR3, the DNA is TGTGCCAGCTCTCAGACTGCAACTAATGAAAAACTGTTTTTT. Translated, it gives CASSQTATNEKLFF.

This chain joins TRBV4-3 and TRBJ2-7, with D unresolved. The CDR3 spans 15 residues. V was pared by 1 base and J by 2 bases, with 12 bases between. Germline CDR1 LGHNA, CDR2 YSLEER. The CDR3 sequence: CASSQGLGPAYEQYF. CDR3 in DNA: TGCGCCAGCAGCCAAGGTCTTGGCCCAGCCTACGAGCAGTACTTC.

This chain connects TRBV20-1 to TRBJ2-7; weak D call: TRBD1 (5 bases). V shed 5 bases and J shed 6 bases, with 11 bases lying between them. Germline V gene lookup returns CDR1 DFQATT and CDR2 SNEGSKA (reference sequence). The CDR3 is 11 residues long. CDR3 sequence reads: CSALDSPEQYF. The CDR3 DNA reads TGCAGTGCTCTCGACAGCCCCGAGCAGTACTTC.

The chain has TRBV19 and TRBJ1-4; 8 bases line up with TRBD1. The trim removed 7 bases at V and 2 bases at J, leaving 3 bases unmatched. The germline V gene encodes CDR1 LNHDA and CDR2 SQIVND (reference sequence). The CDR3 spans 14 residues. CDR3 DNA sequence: TGTGCCAGTACAGGGGGCCTCACTAATGAAAAACTGTTTTTT. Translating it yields CASTGGLTNEKLFF.

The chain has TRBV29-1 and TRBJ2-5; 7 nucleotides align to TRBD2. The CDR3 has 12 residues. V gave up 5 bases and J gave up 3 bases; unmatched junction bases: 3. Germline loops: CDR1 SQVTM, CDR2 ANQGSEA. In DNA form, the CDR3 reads TGCAGCGTTTTAGCGGGCGAAGAGACCCAGTACTTC. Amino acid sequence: CSVLAGEETQYF.

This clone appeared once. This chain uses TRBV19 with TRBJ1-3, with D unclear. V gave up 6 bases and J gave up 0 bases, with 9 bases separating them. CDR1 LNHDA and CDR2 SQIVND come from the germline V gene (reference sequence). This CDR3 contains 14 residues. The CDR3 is CASRAVFSGNTIYF. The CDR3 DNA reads TGTGCCAGTAGGGCGGTATTCTCTGGAAACACCATATATTTT.

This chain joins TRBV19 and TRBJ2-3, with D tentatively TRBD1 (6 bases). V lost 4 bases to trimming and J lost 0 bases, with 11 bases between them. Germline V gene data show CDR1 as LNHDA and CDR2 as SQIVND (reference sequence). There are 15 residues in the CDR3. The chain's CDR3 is CASSKKQGSTDTQYF. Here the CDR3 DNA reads TGTGCCAGTAGTAAAAAACAGGGTAGCACAGATACGCAGTATTTT.

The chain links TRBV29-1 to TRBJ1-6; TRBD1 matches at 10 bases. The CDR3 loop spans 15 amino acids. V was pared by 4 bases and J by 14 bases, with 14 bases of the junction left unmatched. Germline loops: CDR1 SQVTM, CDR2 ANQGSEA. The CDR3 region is CSVAEWTGGSEALHF. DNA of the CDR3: TGCAGCGTTGCGGAGTGGACAGGGGGGTCAGAGGCCCTCCACTTT.

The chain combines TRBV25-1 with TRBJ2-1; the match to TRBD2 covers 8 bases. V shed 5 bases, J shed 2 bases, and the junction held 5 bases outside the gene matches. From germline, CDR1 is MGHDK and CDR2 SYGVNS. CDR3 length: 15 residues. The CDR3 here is CASSRPGLAYNEQFF. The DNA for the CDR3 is TGTGCCAGCAGTCGGCCGGGACTAGCCTACAATGAGCAGTTCTTC.

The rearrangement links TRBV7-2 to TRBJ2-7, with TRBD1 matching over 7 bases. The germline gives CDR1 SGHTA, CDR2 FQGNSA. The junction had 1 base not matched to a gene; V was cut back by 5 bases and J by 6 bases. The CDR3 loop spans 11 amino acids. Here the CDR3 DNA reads TGTGCCAGCAGCCCAGGGGGCGAGCAGTACTTC. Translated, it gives CASSPGGEQYF.

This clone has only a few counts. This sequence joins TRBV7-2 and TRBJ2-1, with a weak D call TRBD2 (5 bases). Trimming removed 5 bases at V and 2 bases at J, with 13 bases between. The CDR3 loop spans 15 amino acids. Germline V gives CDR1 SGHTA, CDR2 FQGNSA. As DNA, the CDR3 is TGTGCCAGCAGCCCCGGGGTAGCGACCTACAATGAGCAGTTCTTC. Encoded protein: CASSPGVATYNEQFF.

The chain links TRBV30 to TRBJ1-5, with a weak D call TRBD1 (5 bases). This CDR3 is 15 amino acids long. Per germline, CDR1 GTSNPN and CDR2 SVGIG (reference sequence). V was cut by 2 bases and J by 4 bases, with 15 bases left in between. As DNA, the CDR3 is TGTGCCTGGAGTCCACAAACAGGAGTAAATCAGCCCCAGCATTTT. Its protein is CAWSPQTGVNQPQHF.

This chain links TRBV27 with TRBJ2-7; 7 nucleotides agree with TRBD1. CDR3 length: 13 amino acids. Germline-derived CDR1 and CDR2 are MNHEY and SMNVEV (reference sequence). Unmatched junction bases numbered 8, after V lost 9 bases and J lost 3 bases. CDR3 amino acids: CARNGTALYEQYF. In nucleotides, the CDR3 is TGTGCCAGGAACGGGACAGCCCTCTACGAGCAGTACTTC.

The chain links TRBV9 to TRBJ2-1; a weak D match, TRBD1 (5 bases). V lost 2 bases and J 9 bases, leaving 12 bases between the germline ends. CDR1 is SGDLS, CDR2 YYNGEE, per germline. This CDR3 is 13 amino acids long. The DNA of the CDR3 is TGTGCCAGCAGCGTTGGGCTAGGGGCTGAGCAGTTCTTC. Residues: CASSVGLGAEQFF.